These T cell receptor beta chains were read from a single sample in a study of CD8 T cells in ankylosing spondylitis. In TCRdb, the 5' RACE reads were re-called with MiXCR into one record per CDR3 protein. The table records fewer than 650,000 distinct CDR3 sequences, about an eighth of them present only once. The sequenced sample consisted of blood, either unsorted or a sorted T cell fraction (not recorded which). The source of these receptors is a male donor with ankylosing spondylitis. CDR3s include the opening cysteine and the closing phenylalanine or tryptophan. Fields, in order: V gene, J gene, clone size, D gene, CDR3 protein, CDR3 DNA. The D gene is left open where the match is weak. Clone size appears in some rows only: once, few, many, or a class for an expanded clone.

V gene: TRBV13; J gene: TRBJ2-2; clone size: few; D gene: -; CDR3 protein: CASSRWGRKNTGELFF; CDR3 DNA: TGTGCCAGCAGCCGGTGGGGACGGAAAAACACCGGGGAGCTGTTTTTT
V gene: TRBV3-1; J gene: TRBJ1-1; clone size: few; D gene: -; CDR3 protein: CASSQQGRKAFF; CDR3 DNA: TGTGCCAGCAGCCAGCAGGGCCGAAAGGCTTTCTTT
V gene: TRBV29-1; J gene: TRBJ2-2; clone size: many; D gene: -; CDR3 protein: CSVDFGVGGSGELFF; CDR3 DNA: TGCAGCGTTGACTTTGGGGTTGGTGGGTCCGGGGAGCTGTTTTTT
V gene: TRBV30; J gene: TRBJ2-2; clone size: few; D gene: -; CDR3 protein: CAWSVLDSLTPVGRLFF; CDR3 DNA: TGTGCCTGGAGTGTACTTGACAGCTTAACACCGGTAGGAAGGCTGTTTTTT
V gene: TRBV24-1; J gene: TRBJ1-2; clone size: few; D gene: -; CDR3 protein: CATSSNGTPGRYTF; CDR3 DNA: TGTGCCACCTCTAGCAACGGGACACCAGGGCGCTACACCTTC
V gene: TRBV10-3; J gene: TRBJ2-2; clone size: few; D gene: TRBD2; CDR3 protein: CAISAVSGSGELFF; CDR3 DNA: TGTGCCATCAGTGCTGTTAGCGGGAGCGGGGAGCTGTTTTTT
V gene: TRBV9; J gene: TRBJ2-7; clone size: few; D gene: -; CDR3 protein: CASSVEVGPYEQYF; CDR3 DNA: TGTGCCAGCAGCGTAGAAGTGGGACCGTACGAGCAGTACTTC
V gene: TRBV6-5; J gene: TRBJ2-3; clone size: -; D gene: -; CDR3 protein: CASSLSGGHTDTQYF; CDR3 DNA: TGTGCCAGCAGTTTATCGGGGGGCCACACAGATACGCAGTATTTT
V gene: TRBV21-1; J gene: TRBJ1-3; clone size: few; D gene: -; CDR3 protein: CASSKSLSGNTIYF; CDR3 DNA: TGTGCCAGCAGCAAAAGCCTCTCTGGAAACACCATATATTTT
V gene: TRBV24-1; J gene: TRBJ2-1; clone size: -; D gene: -; CDR3 protein: CTTSFSGSYNEQFF; CDR3 DNA: TGTACCACCAGTTTTAGCGGCTCCTACAATGAGCAGTTCTTC
V gene: TRBV4-1; J gene: TRBJ1-2; clone size: -; D gene: -; CDR3 protein: CASSQVGGSANYGYTF; CDR3 DNA: TGCGCCAGCAGCCAAGTGGGGGGATCAGCTAACTATGGCTACACCTTC
V gene: TRBV6-5; J gene: TRBJ1-2; clone size: -; D gene: -; CDR3 protein: CASSYSETHEGYTF; CDR3 DNA: TGTGCCAGCAGTTACTCCGAGACGCATGAGGGCTACACCTTC
V gene: TRBV12-3/TRBV12-4; J gene: TRBJ2-5; clone size: few; D gene: -; CDR3 protein: CASSLVGKIFF; CDR3 DNA: TGTGCCAGCAGTTTAGTAGGGAAAATTTTCTTC
V gene: TRBV3-1; J gene: TRBJ2-6; clone size: few; D gene: -; CDR3 protein: CASSQDGNVLTF; CDR3 DNA: TGTGCCAGCAGCCAAGACGGCAACGTCCTGACTTTC
V gene: TRBV24-1; J gene: TRBJ1-5; clone size: few; D gene: TRBD1; CDR3 protein: CATSDPRGGNQPQHF; CDR3 DNA: TGTGCCACCAGTGATCCCAGGGGGGGCAATCAGCCCCAGCATTTT
V gene: TRBV29-1; J gene: TRBJ2-2; clone size: many; D gene: -; CDR3 protein: CSVEIGRASGELFF; CDR3 DNA: TGCAGCGTTGAGATTGGCAGGGCGTCCGGGGAGCTGTTTTTT
V gene: TRBV5-1; J gene: TRBJ2-7; clone size: few; D gene: TRBD2; CDR3 protein: CASSGTSGNWGEQYF; CDR3 DNA: TGCGCCAGCAGCGGAACTAGCGGGAATTGGGGCGAGCAGTACTTC
V gene: TRBV3-1; J gene: TRBJ1-5; clone size: few; D gene: -; CDR3 protein: CASSWGRAGNQPQHF; CDR3 DNA: TGTGCCAGCTCCTGGGGGCGGGCTGGCAATCAGCCCCAGCATTTT
V gene: TRBV29-1; J gene: TRBJ2-7; clone size: -; D gene: TRBD2; CDR3 protein: CSVGPLAGDIYEQYF; CDR3 DNA: TGCAGCGTTGGGCCACTAGCGGGAGATATCTACGAGCAGTACTTC
V gene: TRBV11-1; J gene: TRBJ2-2; clone size: few; D gene: -; CDR3 protein: CASKPNWGTPNTGELFF; CDR3 DNA: TGTGCCAGCAAGCCAAATTGGGGGACTCCAAACACCGGGGAGCTGTTTTTT
V gene: TRBV20-1; J gene: TRBJ2-2; clone size: -; D gene: -; CDR3 protein: CSASESREWFTGELFF; CDR3 DNA: TGCAGTGCTAGTGAATCCAGGGAGTGGTTTACCGGGGAGCTGTTTTTT
V gene: TRBV12-3/TRBV12-4; J gene: TRBJ2-1; clone size: many; D gene: -; CDR3 protein: CASRHRQAAEEQFF; CDR3 DNA: TGTGCCAGCAGACATAGACAGGCGGCCGAAGAGCAGTTCTTC
V gene: TRBV11-2; J gene: TRBJ1-1; clone size: few; D gene: -; CDR3 protein: CASSLVRASSSYEAFF; CDR3 DNA: TGTGCCAGCAGCTTAGTAAGAGCCTCTTCTAGTTATGAAGCTTTCTTT
V gene: TRBV9; J gene: TRBJ2-1; clone size: many; D gene: TRBD2; CDR3 protein: CASSVELAGQESQFF; CDR3 DNA: TGTGCCAGCAGCGTAGAACTAGCGGGACAGGAGAGTCAGTTCTTC
V gene: TRBV5-1; J gene: TRBJ2-2; clone size: -; D gene: TRBD1; CDR3 protein: CASSLIRGQAGELFF; CDR3 DNA: TGCGCCAGCAGCTTGATCAGGGGGCAGGCCGGGGAGCTGTTTTTT